This is a list of T cell receptor beta chains from one sample in a study of T cells expressing NK-cell markers. With the 5' RACE reads reprocessed, TCRdb shows one record per CDR3 protein and no DNA. The sample has approximately 420,000 distinct CDR3 sequences, and its top ten clones hold approximately 11%. Input material: blood T cells: a sorted CD56 or NKG2C T cell subset, CD4+ or CD8+ T cells, or bulk PBMC T cells (not recorded which). These receptors originate from a woman between 45 and 60 years old in good health. CDR3s include the opening cysteine and the closing phenylalanine or tryptophan.

TRBJ1-2 | TRBV20-1 | CSARVLEPPYGYTF
TRBJ2-1 | TRBV6-1 | CASWSSSSGYYEQFF
TRBJ2-4 | TRBV6-6 | CASSYEGDAKNIQYF
TRBJ1-1 | TRBV7-9 | CASSYYRGANTEAFF
TRBJ1-6 | TRBV6-1 | CASSESWGSPLHF
TRBJ2-7 | TRBV9 | CASSVAPSEPYEQYF
TRBJ2-7 | TRBV4-1 | CASSQGESGTGLYEQYF
TRBJ2-2 | TRBV20-1 | CSARDPLGGELFF
TRBJ1-1 | TRBV11-3 | CASSLAMGLNTEAFF
TRBJ1-3 | TRBV15 | CATSDRGTAGNTIYF
TRBJ2-7 | TRBV5-1 | CASSPSTGTSYYEQYF
TRBJ2-3 | TRBV2 | CASYQGQRVGNTQYF
TRBJ1-3 | TRBV25-1 | CASSEYDRNTIYF
TRBJ2-1 | TRBV12-3/TRBV12-4 | CASSLALASGINNEQFF
TRBJ2-7 | TRBV7-8 | CASTSDSKSYEQYF
TRBJ2-1 | TRBV5-1 | CASSLISIAGVSYNEQFF
TRBJ1-2 | TRBV28 | CASSLNRGQGYGYTF
TRBJ2-1 | TRBV12-3/TRBV12-4 | CASQILHLEQFF
TRBJ2-5 | TRBV5-1 | CASSPNSNEYQETQYF
TRBJ2-1 | TRBV5-1 | CASSLLAGRRRSNEQFF
TRBJ1-2 | TRBV20-1 | CSARGGGDGYTF
TRBJ1-6 | TRBV25-1 | CASRGGTNSPLHF
TRBJ2-1 | TRBV5-1 | CASSLVGTGVTNEQFF
TRBJ1-2 | TRBV20-1 | CSARAARAPYTF
TRBJ2-2 | TRBV2 | CASRRRSGRTNTGELFF
TRBJ1-2 | TRBV29-1 | CSVVQGWGYGYTF
TRBJ2-1 | TRBV2 | CASGAERPQGNEQFF
TRBJ1-1 | TRBV14 | CASSLTRGWEAFF
TRBJ2-7 | TRBV29-1 | CSAGTGGYYEQYF
TRBJ2-5 | TRBV5-1 | CASSPTVLETQYF
TRBJ1-1 | TRBV20-1 | CSARPNRGMNTEAFF
TRBJ1-3 | TRBV28 | CASSGTGFPGNTIYF
TRBJ2-1 | TRBV24-1 | CATSGGVEQFF
TRBJ2-7 | TRBV9 | CASSVGGSGTGSYEQYF
TRBJ2-1 | TRBV12-5 | CASGLVPGQGEGEQFF
TRBJ2-3 | TRBV7-6 | CASSPERRLAPNTDTQYF
TRBJ2-2 | TRBV21-1 | CASRNRGTGNTGELFF
TRBJ2-5 | TRBV25-1 | CASSGDRGETQYF
TRBJ2-2 | TRBV12-3/TRBV12-4 | CASSSTGTGPTGELFF